This T cell receptor beta chain came from a study of identical twins. This CDR3 comprises 14 residues. V was pared by 7 bases and J by 3 bases, with 15 bases between. Germline CDR1 MDHEN, CDR2 SYDVKM. TCRdb reprocessed the 5' RACE reads with MiXCR, giving one entry per CDR3 protein. This table has 1.5 million to 2 million distinct CDR3 sequences, around 33% appearing once. The chain links TRBV28 to TRBJ1-2; no reliable D call. This clonotype was sampled from a newborn girl in good health. Material for sequencing was cord blood. CDR3 DNA sequence: TGTGCCAGCACCGGGCGGGGAAGGTACTATGGCTACACCTTC. This sequence encodes CASTGRGRYYGYTF.